A single count supports the clone carrying this TCR beta chain. The data belong to a study of T cell changes during pregnancy in multiple sclerosis. The CDR3 has 13 residues. Trimming pared 1 base from V and 4 bases from J, leaving 8 bases between. From germline, CDR1 is SGHRS and CDR2 YFSETQ. TCRdb's table, derived via immunoSEQ multiplex PCR, lists solely in-frame clones and lacks some. The sample contains 45,000 to 70,000 clones, approximately 90% of which appear only once. The source was peripheral blood, collected in the third trimester of pregnancy. This chain uses TRBV5-1 with TRBJ2-5; D not certain. The TCR was taken from a female donor in good health, enrolled as a control in a pregnancy study. CDR3 nucleotides: TGCGCCAGCAGCTTGTGGTCGGGAGAGACCCAGTACTTC. Protein product: CASSLWSGETQYF.